Following are 14 T cell receptor beta chains from one sample sequenced in a study of beta chain features in type 1 diabetes. Which antigens these TCRs recognize remains unknown. Overall study findings and caveats: All four CD4+ subsets from Type 1 diabetes patients carried moderately but significantly shorter TCRB CDR3s.

Isolated RNA was reverse transcribed in full, so expressed TCRB transcripts were sequenced. Only in-frame clones appear in the TCRdb table, and some are missing; sequencing was by immunoSEQ multiplex PCR. The sample lists about 700,000 clones, 13% occurring once. The sequenced material came from naive CD4+ T cells from blood. Source of these receptors: a man younger than 35 with type 1 diabetes.

Only a few counts were recorded for this clone. The chain joins TRBV30 to TRBJ1-3; no definite D call. Germline V gene data show CDR1 as GTSNPN and CDR2 as SVGIG (reference sequence). CDR3 length: 14 residues. V was pared by 4 bases and J by 3 bases, with 13 bases between. As DNA, the CDR3 is TGTGCCTGGATCCGCCCCGTACGTGGAAACACCATATATTTT. Translation: CAWIRPVRGNTIYF.

The chain is built from TRBV5-4 and TRBJ2-7, with 7 positions matching TRBD1. Germline V gene lookup returns CDR1 SGHNT and CDR2 YYREEE (reference sequence). The CDR3 contains 14 residues. The junction had 7 bases not matched to a gene; V was cut back by 4 bases and J by 3 bases. The CDR3 DNA reads as TGTGCCAGCAGCGACCGGGACAGCATCTACGAGCAGTACTTC. Translation: CASSDRDSIYEQYF.

This sequence joins TRBV29-1 and TRBJ1-2; the match to TRBD1 covers 10 bases. V shed 7 bases, J shed 9 bases, and the junction held 5 bases outside the gene matches. Germline V CDR1 and CDR2: SQVTM, ANQGSEA. The CDR3 is made up of 11 amino acids. The CDR3 is CSGGDRGSYTF. CDR3 DNA sequence: TGCAGCGGCGGGGACAGGGGTAGCTACACCTTC.

There are a few counts of this clone. The chain employs TRBV27 and TRBJ1-5; D is uncertain. V gave up 1 base and J gave up 2 bases, with 6 bases separating them. Germline lookup yields CDR1 MNHEY and CDR2 SMNVEV (reference sequence). CDR3 length equals 14 residues. The CDR3 sequence is CASSLFPGNQPQHF. In nucleotides, the CDR3 is TGTGCCAGCAGTTTATTCCCAGGCAATCAGCCCCAGCATTTT.

This sequence joins TRBV9 and TRBJ1-6, with TRBD1 matching 9 bases. Germline V lookup: CDR1 SGDLS, CDR2 YYNGEE. The CDR3 spans 17 residues. Losses at the gene ends were 0 bases for V and 8 bases for J; bases not matched to a gene: 9. The CDR3 here is CASSVADPGQGYSPLHF. CDR3 nucleotide sequence: TGTGCCAGCAGCGTAGCTGACCCCGGACAGGGGTATTCACCCCTCCACTTT.

This clone turned up a few times. This rearrangement joins TRBV6-6 to TRBJ1-1, with D possibly TRBD1 on 6 matching bases. The CDR3 loop spans 13 amino acids. Trimming took 7 bases from V and 4 from J, leaving 13 bases between them. Germline V gene sequence: CDR1 MNHNY, CDR2 SVGAGI (reference sequence). The CDR3 bases are TGTGCCAGCACTAACCGGGACATCACTGAAGCTTTCTTT. Protein: CASTNRDITEAFF.

In its sample, this clone was seen a few times. V and J are TRBV4-1 and TRBJ1-1; D is ambiguous. Germline-derived CDR1 and CDR2 are MGHRA and YSYEKL. The CDR3 has 15 amino acids. The V end lost 8 bases, the J end lost 1 base, and 17 bases lay between the germline ends. In DNA form, the CDR3 reads TGCGCCAGCTACGACACCCTCAGCGGGAACACTGAAGCTTTCTTT. Amino acids: CASYDTLSGNTEAFF.

The chain uses TRBV6-1 and TRBJ1-1; TRBD1 is a possible D gene (5 bases). This CDR3 comprises 15 residues. Germline V gene data show CDR1 as MNHNS and CDR2 as SASEGT. V was clipped by 0 bases and J by 2 bases, with 10 bases between them. The CDR3 loop is CASSEAPGINTEAFF. The CDR3 DNA is TGTGCCAGCAGTGAAGCGCCAGGGATTAACACTGAAGCTTTCTTT.

The chain links TRBV2 to TRBJ2-5; possibly TRBD1 for D (6 bases). Germline V gene data show CDR1 as SNHLY and CDR2 as FYNNEI. Trimming shortened V by 6 bases and J by 3 bases, and 11 bases separated the two germline ends. The CDR3 extends over 13 amino acids. The CDR3, as DNA: TGTGCCAGCAGGGAGGACAGTAAAGAGACCCAGTACTTC. It codes for CASREDSKETQYF. The full variable domain, completed using reference TRBV2 and TRBJ2-5, is EPEVTQTPSHQVTQMGQEVILRCVPISNHLYFYWYRQILGQKVEFLVSFYNNEISEKSEIFDDQFSVERPDGSNFTLKIRSTKLEDSAMYFCASREDSKETQYFGPGTRLLVL.

This clone turned up a few times. This chain joins TRBV25-1 and TRBJ1-1; D may be TRBD1 (6 bases). This CDR3 is 14 amino acids long. Germline CDR1 MGHDK, CDR2 SYGVNS. V was shortened by 4 bases and J by 0 bases, with 9 bases between the two germline ends. CDR3 in amino acids: CASSGDTMNTEAFF. The CDR3, as DNA: TGTGCCAGCAGTGGGGACACCATGAACACTGAAGCTTTCTTT.

The table lists this clone with a few counts. The chain combines TRBV27 with TRBJ2-6; D gene unclear. V was cut by 3 bases and J by 2 bases, with 2 bases left in between. The CDR3 totals 13 residues. Germline lookup yields CDR1 MNHEY and CDR2 SMNVEV (reference sequence). The CDR3 loop is CASSFAGANVLTF. In nucleotides, the CDR3 is TGTGCCAGCAGTTTCGCTGGGGCCAACGTCCTGACTTTC.

There are a few counts of this clone. The chain is built from TRBV30 and TRBJ1-4; possible D gene TRBD1, 5 bases. The CDR3 sequence is 15 residues long. The V gene lost 2 bases and the J gene lost 2 bases, with 12 bases spanning the gap. The germline V gene encodes CDR1 GTSNPN and CDR2 SVGIG (reference sequence). This CDR3 reads CAWSFQGVTNEKLFF. CDR3 in DNA: TGTGCCTGGAGTTTCCAGGGTGTTACTAATGAAAAACTGTTTTTT.

The chain joins TRBV7-2 to TRBJ1-5; D is unresolved. This CDR3 is 15 amino acids long. Per germline, CDR1 SGHTA and CDR2 FQGNSA. V gave up 2 bases and J gave up 1 base, with 9 bases separating them. The CDR3 DNA reads TGTGCCAGCAGCTTATGGACGGGGAGCAATCAGCCCCAGCATTTT. It specifies CASSLWTGSNQPQHF. The variable domain in full, with the rest retrieved from reference TRBV7-2 and TRBJ1-5, is GAGVSQSPSNKVTEKGKDVELRCDPISGHTALYWYRQSLGQGLEFLIYFQGNSAPDKSGLPSDRFSAERTGGSVSTLTIQRTQQEDSAVYLCASSLWTGSNQPQHFGDGTRLSIL.

This clone was seen a few times. The chain links TRBV28 to TRBJ1-2; TRBD1 agrees at 7 bases. Germline loops: CDR1 MDHEN, CDR2 SYDVKM. The CDR3 covers 19 residues. V gave up 1 base and J gave up 0 bases; unmatched junction bases: 14. This CDR3 is CASSLFSGTAKSANYGYTF. The DNA for the CDR3 is TGTGCCAGCAGTTTATTCTCAGGGACAGCTAAGTCAGCTAACTATGGCTACACCTTC.